This paragraph covers one T cell receptor beta chain sequence. Its antigen is undetermined. This CDR3 has 13 residues. With 10 bases removed from V and 4 bases from J, the gap between germline ends came to 17 bases. Germline V gene data show CDR1 as ENHRY and CDR2 as SYGVKD. Described time point: persistent/refractory GD, antithyroid drugs over 5 years with positive TRAb. After RNA was extracted from PBMCs, the TCR library was made from it. The data are from a study of regulatory T cells in long-lasting Graves disease. Findings and caveats of the study: Examination was confined to peripheral blood, excluding thyroid tissue. Persistent patients had more shared public clonotypes (about 2,700) than new patients (roughly 940). Favored gene segments in persistent disease were TRBV28, TRBJ1-2 and TRBJ2-5.

The authors built TCR beta libraries using iRepertoire HTBI primers and Arm-PCR of CDR3 regions. TCRdb called the multiplex PCR reads again in MiXCR, with one record for every CDR3 protein. The table has hundreds of thousands of distinct CDR3 sequences, 20% seen once. Source: peripheral blood mononuclear cells (PBMCs), taken when the disease was refractory, from a patient treated with antithyroid drugs. The chain has TRBV10-3 and TRBJ2-7, with D possibly TRBD2 on 5 matching bases. The TCR sequence derives from a female donor with Graves disease. CDR3: CATCQRAEYEQYF. CDR3 sequence (DNA): TGTGCCACCTGTCAAAGAGCGGAGTACGAGCAGTACTTC.